These 13 T cell receptor beta chains originate from one sample sequenced in a study of HIV-infected patients and healthy controls. MiXCR, run by TCRdb on the 5' RACE reads, gives a single entry per CDR3 protein. The data hold about 67,000 distinct CDR3 sequences, with about 16% observed a single time. Sequenced material: CD4+ T cells from blood. These receptors were taken from a human donor in good health.

The chain combines TRBV24-1 with TRBJ1-5; 9 bases line up with TRBD1. J lost 7 bases, V lost 6 bases, and 15 bases had no gene match. CDR1 is KGHDR, CDR2 SFDVKD, per germline. The CDR3 extends over 17 amino acids. The CDR3 nucleotides are TGTGCCACCAGTATCCTCCCCCAGGACAGGGGAGGCCAGCCCCAGCATTTT. This sequence encodes CATSILPQDRGGQPQHF.

There are a few counts of this clonotype. The rearrangement uses TRBV28 and TRBJ1-5, with D maybe TRBD1 (6 bases). Per germline, CDR1 MDHEN and CDR2 SYDVKM. CDR3 length: 15 amino acids. V was shortened by 5 bases and J by 4 bases, with 15 bases between the two germline ends. The CDR3 region is CASSPSWDINQPQHF. The CDR3, as DNA: TGTGCCAGCAGTCCATCTTGGGACATAAATCAGCCCCAGCATTTT.

The chain carries TRBV6-5 and TRBJ2-3, with 10 nucleotides matching TRBD2. V lost 5 bases to trimming and J lost 8 bases; unmatched junction nucleotides: 13. The CDR3 contains 16 residues. Germline V gene sequence: CDR1 MNHEY, CDR2 SVGAGI. CDR3 region: CASSAPVAGGRSTQYF. The CDR3 DNA is TGTGCCAGCAGTGCCCCGGTAGCGGGGGGTCGTAGTACGCAGTATTTT.

The V and J genes are TRBV4-3 and TRBJ1-6; the D is unclear. The CDR3 sequence is 14 residues long. The V and J ends lost 2 bases and 10 bases respectively, with 12 bases between them. The germline CDR1 and CDR2 sequences are LGHNA and YSLEER. CDR3 DNA sequence: TGCGCCAGCAGCCAAAAGTACCTCCGCTCACCCCTCCACTTT. This gives the protein CASSQKYLRSPLHF.

The chain links TRBV2 to TRBJ1-1, with a possible D match to TRBD1 (5 bases). CDR1 and CDR2 (germline): SNHLY, FYNNEI. V was pared by 4 bases and J by 8 bases, with 11 bases between. The CDR3 totals 12 residues. The CDR3 loop is CASSAGYGEAFF. The CDR3 DNA sequence: TGTGCCAGCAGTGCAGGGTACGGGGAAGCTTTCTTT. Drawing the rest from reference TRBV2 and TRBJ1-1, the complete variable domain is EPEVTQTPSHQVTQMGQEVILRCVPISNHLYFYWYRQILGQKVEFLVSFYNNEISEKSEIFDDQFSVERPDGSNFTLKIRSTKLEDSAMYFCASSAGYGEAFFGQGTRLTVV.

The chain carries TRBV12-3 or TRBV12-4 and TRBJ1-1; tentative D call: TRBD1 (5 bases). The length of the CDR3 is 15 residues. The V gene lost 7 bases and the J gene lost 4 bases, with 19 bases spanning the gap. The CDR3 here is CASKKIGGRPTEAFF. In DNA, the CDR3 is TGTGCCAGCAAAAAGATCGGGGGGAGACCCACTGAAGCTTTCTTT.

This chain uses TRBV15 with TRBJ2-4; TRBD1 aligns across 10 bases. This CDR3 has 16 amino acids. Germline-derived CDR1 and CDR2 are LNHNV and YYDKDF (reference sequence). V dropped 5 bases and J dropped 0; count of bases not matched to a gene: 4. The CDR3 DNA sequence: TGTGCCACCAGCGGGGACAGGGGCCCAGCCAAAAACATTCAGTACTTC. Its protein product is CATSGDRGPAKNIQYF.

This clonotype was seen ten or more times. For the CDR3, the DNA is TGCAGCGCGACTAGCGGGAAGGGAGAGCAGTACTTC. It codes for CSATSGKGEQYF. The chain joins TRBV20-1 to TRBJ2-7, with TRBD2 matching over 11 bases. There are 12 residues in the CDR3. The germline gives CDR1 DFQATT, CDR2 SNEGSKA (reference sequence).

CDR3 sequence reads: CASSYSSGRDNSPLHF. CDR3 DNA sequence: TGTGCCAGCAGTTACTCGAGCGGACGGGATAATTCACCCCTCCACTTT. This rearrangement joins TRBV6-5 to TRBJ1-6; D gene unclear. Germline lookup yields CDR1 MNHEY and CDR2 SVGAGI. This CDR3 is built from 16 residues. With 0 bases removed from V and 5 bases from J, the gap between germline ends came to 11 bases.

Only a few counts were recorded for this clonotype. The chain couples TRBV7-9 to TRBJ1-1, with a possible D match to TRBD1 (6 bases). Germline V gene lookup returns CDR1 SEHNR and CDR2 FQNEAQ (reference sequence). V lost 4 bases, J lost 5 bases, and 14 bases lay in between. The CDR3 spans 14 residues. CDR3 nucleotides: TGTGCCAGCAGCTCCCGGACAGTAGGAACTGAAGCTTTCTTT. Amino acids: CASSSRTVGTEAFF.

The rearrangement joins TRBV3-1 to TRBJ1-3; TRBD1 aligns across 8 bases. With V trimmed by 6 bases and J by 9 bases, 13 bases remained unmatched. This CDR3 is built from 15 residues. CDR1 is LGHDT, CDR2 YNNKEL, per germline (reference sequence). The CDR3 is CASSPYYGQGGTIYF. In DNA form, the CDR3 reads TGTGCCAGCAGTCCCTACTATGGACAGGGAGGCACCATATATTTT.

This clonotype has just a few counts. The chain carries TRBV2 and TRBJ1-2; D may be TRBD1 (5 bases). CDR1 and CDR2 (germline): SNHLY, FYNNEI. Trimming took off 8 bases at V and 8 bases at J, with 9 bases between the two ends. The CDR3 runs 10 residues. The CDR3 here is CASRRVGYTF. The DNA for the CDR3 is TGTGCCAGCCGCAGGGTCGGCTACACCTTC.

This clonotype has only a few counts. The rearrangement links TRBV20-1 to TRBJ2-1; 9 positions agree with TRBD1. Germline values: CDR1 DFQATT, CDR2 SNEGSKA (reference sequence). The CDR3 is 15 amino acids. The CDR3 loop is CSAIPDRGKNNEQFF. CDR3 nucleotides: TGCAGCGCCATACCCGACAGGGGGAAAAACAATGAGCAGTTCTTC.